Below, 32 T cell receptor beta chains from the same sample are listed, as sequenced in a study of blood T cell repertoires in COVID-19. The data were produced by immunoSEQ multiplex PCR, yet TCRdb's version contains in-frame clones alone and is incomplete. The table includes fewer than 150,000 clones, about four fifths detected once. Sequencing input: peripheral blood. Source of these receptors: an older man with acute or convalescent COVID-19.

This chain links TRBV5-1 with TRBJ2-1, with D possibly matching TRBD1 (5 bases). V was clipped by 0 bases and J by 7 bases, with 14 bases between them. Germline CDR1 reads SGHRS; CDR2 reads YFSETQ. The CDR3 spans 15 residues. The CDR3 DNA follows: TGCGCCAGCAGCTTGGGACAGTCGTTTGGTAATGAGCAGTTCTTC. Its translation: CASSLGQSFGNEQFF.

The chain couples TRBV12-5 to TRBJ1-4; possible D gene TRBD1, 5 bases. The CDR3 contains 16 residues. Trimming removed 0 bases at V and 6 bases at J, with 14 bases between. The V gene's germline CDR1 is LGHNT and CDR2 FRNRAP. The DNA for the CDR3 is TGTGCTAGTGGTTTGGTTGGATGGCAGGGTGATGAAAAACTGTTTTTT. Its translation is CASGLVGWQGDEKLFF.

This clone was counted many times. V and J are TRBV6-6 and TRBJ1-2; TRBD1 is a possible D gene (6 bases). Between the trimmed V and J ends, which lost 2 bases and 3 bases, there was a span of 10 bases. Germline V CDR1 and CDR2: MNHNY, SVGAGI (reference sequence). CDR3 length: 14 residues. The CDR3 DNA reads TGTGCCAGCAGTTACCAACAGGGTGACTATGGCTACACCTTC. This translates into CASSYQQGDYGYTF.

This clone was recorded only once. The V gene is TRBV28, the J gene TRBJ2-7; 7 bases line up with TRBD1. CDR1 is MDHEN and CDR2 is SYDVKM in the germline V gene. This CDR3 spans 13 amino acids. Trimming at V came to 7 bases and at J to 3 bases, leaving 6 bases not matched to a gene. The CDR3 loop reads CASTLGTDYEQYF. CDR3 sequence (DNA): TGTGCCAGCACTCTAGGGACAGACTACGAGCAGTACTTC.

V is TRBV7-3 and J is TRBJ1-6; 7 positions agree with TRBD1. Germline V gives CDR1 SGHTA, CDR2 FQGTGA. V lost 3 bases to trimming and J lost 5 bases; unmatched junction nucleotides: 4. The CDR3 is 15 residues long. The DNA for the CDR3 is TGTGCCAGCAGCTTCGGGACAGCTGATAATTCACCCCTCCACTTT. Amino acids: CASSFGTADNSPLHF.

This chain links TRBV9 with TRBJ2-7, with 9 bases lining up with TRBD1. CDR3 length: 15 amino acids. The ends lost 0 bases at V and 5 bases at J; junction bases unmatched: 6. CDR1 and CDR2 (germline): SGDLS, YYNGEE. The CDR3 reads CASSVGGTGSHEQYF. The CDR3 bases are TGTGCCAGCAGCGTAGGGGGGACAGGGAGCCACGAGCAGTACTTC.

V and J are TRBV3-1 (or the pseudogene TRBV3-2) and TRBJ1-1, with TRBD1 matching over 8 bases. The CDR3 consists of 15 residues. CDR1 and CDR2 (germline): LGHDT, YNNKEL (reference sequence). With 4 bases clipped from V and 2 bases from J, the junction kept 6 bases outside the gene matches. The CDR3 loop is CASSRPDRGNTEAFF. CDR3 coding DNA: TGTGCCAGCAGCCGGCCCGACAGGGGAAACACTGAAGCTTTCTTT.

V usage is TRBV2 and J usage is TRBJ2-7; possibly TRBD1 for D (6 bases). CDR3 length: 13 amino acids. Trimming pared 8 bases from V and 0 bases from J, leaving 11 bases between. The germline gives CDR1 SNHLY, CDR2 FYNNEI. The CDR3 DNA reads TGTGCCAGCGTCCAGGGGACCTCCTACGAGCAGTACTTC. This sequence encodes CASVQGTSYEQYF. The entire variable domain, with the rest obtained from reference TRBV2 and TRBJ2-7, is as follows: EPEVTQTPSHQVTQMGQEVILRCVPISNHLYFYWYRQILGQKVEFLVSFYNNEISEKSEIFDDQFSVERPDGSNFTLKIRSTKLEDSAMYFCASVQGTSYEQYFGPGTRLTVT.

The chain employs TRBV7-2 and TRBJ1-2; 7 bases are shared with TRBD1. The CDR3 loop spans 13 amino acids. CDR1 is SGHTA, CDR2 FQGNSA, per germline. The J segment lost 6 bases and the V segment lost 1 base, leaving 2 bases of the junction unmatched. The chain's CDR3 is CASSLVQGNGYTF. CDR3 DNA sequence: TGTGCCAGCAGCTTAGTACAGGGGAATGGCTACACCTTC.

The V and J genes are TRBV4-1 and TRBJ1-2, with no clear D. The germline V gene has CDR1 MGHRA and CDR2 YSYEKL. The CDR3 consists of 13 residues. V lost 3 bases, J lost 4 bases, and 9 bases lay in between. The CDR3 DNA follows: TGCGCCAGCAGCCACGGAGGCCTCTATGGCTACACCTTC. Its protein product is CASSHGGLYGYTF.

The CDR3 loop reads CASSLRDRSTGELFF. CDR3 nucleotides: TGCGCCAGCAGCTTGCGGGACAGAAGCACCGGGGAGCTGTTTTTT. This chain uses TRBV5-1 with TRBJ2-2, with 7 bases identical to TRBD1. The germline gives CDR1 SGHRS, CDR2 YFSETQ. Unmatched junction bases numbered 4, after V lost 1 base and J lost 4 bases. The CDR3 contains 15 residues.

This clone was detected only once. V and J are TRBV25-1 and TRBJ1-5; maybe TRBD1 (6 bases). Germline V gives CDR1 MGHDK, CDR2 SYGVNS. With 2 bases removed from V and 7 bases from J, the gap between germline ends came to 9 bases. This CDR3 is 13 amino acids long. This chain's CDR3 is CASSETGFQPQHF. In DNA form, the CDR3 reads TGTGCCAGCAGTGAAACAGGGTTCCAGCCCCAGCATTTT. The full variable domain, completed using reference TRBV25-1 and TRBJ1-5, is EADIYQTPRYLVIGTGKKITLECSQTMGHDKMYWYQQDPGMELHLIHYSYGVNSTEKGDLSSESTVSRIRTEHFPLTLESARPSHTSQYLCASSETGFQPQHFGDGTRLSIL.

This clone occurred a few times. The rearrangement links TRBV4-2 to TRBJ1-2; 7 nucleotides match TRBD1. Germline assignment: CDR1 LGHNA and CDR2 YNFKEQ. The V gene end was trimmed by 3 bases and the J gene end by 6 bases; junction bases not matched to a gene: 1. CDR3 length: 12 amino acids. The DNA for the CDR3 is TGTGCCAGCAGCCAGACAGGGAATGGCTACACCTTC. Its protein is CASSQTGNGYTF.

DNA for the CDR3: TGTGCCAGTGGACAGGGGGGCACCGGGGAGCTGTTTTTT. Protein product: CASGQGGTGELFF. This sequence joins TRBV19 and TRBJ2-2; TRBD1 matches 10 bases. CDR3 length equals 13 residues. Germline assignment: CDR1 LNHDA and CDR2 SQIVND (reference sequence). The V segment lost 8 bases and the J segment 4 bases; nucleotides outside the gene matches: 1.

This chain links TRBV9 with TRBJ1-1; 7 positions match TRBD1. The CDR3 sequence is 15 residues long. With 5 bases clipped from V and 0 bases from J, the junction kept 7 bases outside the gene matches. Germline V lookup: CDR1 SGDLS, CDR2 YYNGEE. The DNA of the CDR3 is TGTGCCAGCAGTCTGACAGGGACCGTGAACACTGAAGCTTTCTTT. This codes for CASSLTGTVNTEAFF.

V gene TRBV24-1 combines with J gene TRBJ1-2; 7 bases fit TRBD1. V dropped 4 bases and J dropped 2; count of bases not matched to a gene: 3. CDR1 is KGHDR, CDR2 SFDVKD, per germline. The CDR3 runs to 14 residues. The CDR3 DNA is TGTGCCACCAGTGAAGGGACAGAAAACTATGGCTACACCTTC. Translated, it gives CATSEGTENYGYTF.

CDR3 protein: CASSSRLAGGSSYNEQFF. CDR3 in DNA: TGTGCCAGCAGCAGCAGACTAGCGGGGGGAAGCTCCTACAATGAGCAGTTCTTC. The chain carries TRBV9 and TRBJ2-1; 13 bases align to TRBD2. Germline trimming cut 4 bases from V and 0 bases from J; bases unmatched to any gene: 7. CDR3 length equals 18 residues. Looked up from germline, CDR1 is SGDLS and CDR2 is YYNGEE.

V gene TRBV4-3 combines with J gene TRBJ2-3; weak D call: TRBD1 (5 bases). The CDR3 runs to 13 residues. CDR1 and CDR2 (germline): LGHNA, YSLEER. The V and J ends lost 0 bases and 9 bases respectively, with 10 bases between them. For the CDR3, the DNA is TGCGCCAGCAGCCAAGAATGGGCAGGGACGCAGTATTTT. Amino acids: CASSQEWAGTQYF.

The chain combines TRBV14 with TRBJ1-2; D possibly corresponds to TRBD1 (6 bases). CDR1 is SGHDN and CDR2 is FVKESK in the germline V gene. Deletions cut 4 bases from V and 4 bases from J, with 13 bases between. The CDR3 length is 14 residues. Here the CDR3 reads CASSPDRYSYGYTF. The CDR3 DNA follows: TGTGCCAGCAGCCCCGACAGGTACTCCTATGGCTACACCTTC.

This clone was seen a few times. The V gene is TRBV14, the J gene TRBJ1-1, with a weak D call TRBD1 (5 bases). The germline V gene encodes CDR1 SGHDN and CDR2 FVKESK. V dropped 2 bases and J dropped 4 bases, with 8 bases sitting between them. The CDR3 is made up of 13 amino acids. The CDR3 sequence is CASSQTRGTEAFF. CDR3 sequence (DNA): TGTGCCAGCAGCCAAACAAGGGGCACTGAAGCTTTCTTT.

The chain combines TRBV7-3 with TRBJ2-7, with D perhaps TRBD1 (6 bases). This CDR3 is built from 13 residues. Germline CDR1 and CDR2: SGHTA and FQGTGA. V shed 4 bases and J shed 5 bases, with 12 bases lying between them. This CDR3 reads CASSSAQGNEQYF. CDR3 nucleotides: TGTGCCAGCAGCTCAGCACAGGGAAACGAGCAGTACTTC.

The rearrangement uses TRBV7-2 and TRBJ2-1, with D unresolved. The CDR3 totals 13 residues. Germline loops: CDR1 SGHTA, CDR2 FQGNSA. Deletions cut 3 bases from V and 5 bases from J, with 8 bases between. As DNA, the CDR3 is TGTGCCAGCAGCTTGGGCAGAGACAATGAGCAGTTCTTC. Translation gives CASSLGRDNEQFF.

This clone was detected only once. The chain carries TRBV30 and TRBJ2-5, with a possible D match to TRBD2 (6 bases). V lost 2 bases and J 2 bases, leaving 15 bases between the germline ends. The length of the CDR3 is 15 residues. Germline CDR1 is GTSNPN and CDR2 is SVGIG (reference sequence). CDR3 DNA sequence: TGTGCCTGGAGTCGACGCGGGGCAGAACAAGAGACCCAGTACTTC. It encodes CAWSRRGAEQETQYF.

This clone was picked up one time. The chain uses TRBV15 and TRBJ2-4, with D perhaps TRBD2 (5 bases). Per the germline V gene, CDR1 is LNHNV and CDR2 is YYDKDF (reference sequence). Deletions cut 5 bases from V and 4 bases from J, with 15 bases between. This CDR3 region has 15 residues. The CDR3 sequence is CATSSPGIQKNIQYF. The CDR3 nucleotides are TGTGCCACCAGCTCCCCGGGGATACAAAAAAACATTCAGTACTTC.

This clone has a handful of counts. V is TRBV21-1 and J is TRBJ1-5; the table's D call, TRBD1, was not checked against the DNA. TRBV21-1 is recorded as a pseudogene. The CDR3 extends over 18 amino acids. CDR3 DNA sequence: TGTGCCAGCAGCAGGTCAATCTCGACAGGGAATAGCAATCAGCCCCAGCATTTT. Encoded protein: CASSRSISTGNSNQPQHF.

CDR3 coding DNA: TGTGCCAGCAGCTTATTTAGGGGCCTACAAGCTAACTATGGCTACACCTTC. Translation gives CASSLFRGLQANYGYTF. This chain joins TRBV11-2 and TRBJ1-2; possible D gene TRBD1, 5 bases. The germline V gene encodes CDR1 SGHAT and CDR2 FQNNGV. V lost 2 bases and J lost 0, with 16 bases in between. The CDR3 runs to 17 residues. The variable domain in full, with the rest retrieved from reference TRBV11-2 and TRBJ1-2, is EAGVAQSPRYKIIEKRQSVAFWCNPISGHATLYWYQQILGQGPKLLIQFQNNGVVDDSQLPKDRFSAERLKGVDSTLKIQPAKLEDSAVYLCASSLFRGLQANYGYTFGSGTRLTVV.

V usage is TRBV12-3 or TRBV12-4 and J usage is TRBJ1-2, with a weak D call TRBD1 (5 bases). The CDR3 extends over 13 amino acids. V gave up 5 bases and J gave up 4 bases, with 11 bases separating them. As DNA, the CDR3 is TGTGCCAGCAGTCCGGGGGTCTTCTATGGCTACACCTTC. It specifies CASSPGVFYGYTF.

This clone was observed a handful of times. This chain joins TRBV4-1 and TRBJ1-5; 9 bases map to TRBD1. The germline V gene encodes CDR1 MGHRA and CDR2 YSYEKL. The V and J ends lost 1 base and 7 bases, in that order; junction bases with no gene match: 2. The CDR3 is 14 amino acids. Here the CDR3 reads CASSQGGQGQPQHF. In DNA, the CDR3 is TGCGCCAGCAGCCAAGGTGGACAGGGGCAGCCCCAGCATTTT.

The rearrangement uses TRBV6-2 or TRBV6-3 and TRBJ2-7; maybe TRBD1 (6 bases). The CDR3 runs to 13 residues. Germline V gives CDR1 MNHEY, CDR2 SVGEGT. Trimming pared 4 bases from V and 2 bases from J, leaving 9 bases between. CDR3 protein: CASSSDSTYEQYF. The DNA for the CDR3 is TGTGCCAGCAGTTCGGACAGCACCTACGAGCAGTACTTC.

The V and J genes are TRBV12-3 or TRBV12-4 and TRBJ1-1; D uncertain. The V gene lost 5 bases and the J gene lost 4 bases, with 11 bases spanning the gap. There are 13 residues in the CDR3. CDR3 protein: CASSLLSLTEAFF. For the CDR3, the DNA is TGTGCCAGCAGTCTATTGAGCCTCACTGAAGCTTTCTTT.

This sequence joins TRBV29-1 and TRBJ2-7; tentatively, D is TRBD1 (6 bases). The CDR3 length is 15 residues. V was clipped by 5 bases and J by 6 bases, with 23 bases between them. The germline V gene encodes CDR1 SQVTM and CDR2 ANQGSEA. The CDR3 is CSVQIVVTGSSEQYF. The CDR3 region has the DNA TGCAGCGTTCAGATAGTCGTCACAGGGAGTTCCGAGCAGTACTTC.

V is TRBV27 and J is TRBJ1-3; D is uncertain. V was clipped by 5 bases and J by 0 bases, with 5 bases between them. Per the germline V gene, CDR1 is MNHEY and CDR2 is SMNVEV (reference sequence). This CDR3 spans 13 amino acids. CDR3 nucleotide sequence: TGTGCCAGCAGTCCGTACTCTGGAAACACCATATATTTT. Its protein product is CASSPYSGNTIYF.